These 26 T cell receptor beta chains share one sample of origin, sequenced in a study of cytomegalovirus exposure and HLA in healthy donors. With 60 Vbeta and 13 Jbeta primers, the PCR was carried out. TCRdb's copy holds only in-frame clones and misses some; the assay was immunoSEQ multiplex PCR. Here the sample spans around 130,000 clones, roughly 65% being singletons. Specimen: PBMCs. All receptors come from a woman under 40 in good health and CMV-seronegative.

The CDR3 DNA follows: TGTGCCAGCTCACGGACTGGCCTTAGCTACGAGCAGTACTTC. Its protein is CASSRTGLSYEQYF. The chain is built from TRBV18 and TRBJ2-7, with D perhaps matching TRBD2 (5 bases). Germline lookup yields CDR1 KGHSH and CDR2 LQKENI. The CDR3 contains 14 residues. The V and J ends lost 4 bases and 3 bases respectively, with 13 bases between them.

This chain links TRBV7-2 with TRBJ2-3, with 8 bases identical to TRBD2. Losses at the gene ends were 4 bases for V and 0 bases for J; bases not matched to a gene: 6. Germline-derived CDR1 and CDR2 are SGHTA and FQGNSA. The CDR3 is 16 amino acids. In DNA form, the CDR3 reads TGTGCCAGCAGCTCAACCTTAGCGGGGAGCACAGATACGCAGTATTTT. Residues: CASSSTLAGSTDTQYF.

This chain links TRBV28 with TRBJ1-2, with TRBD1 as a possible D gene (6 bases). Germline V gives CDR1 MDHEN, CDR2 SYDVKM. This CDR3 spans 17 amino acids. V was cut by 2 bases and J by 7 bases, with 23 bases left in between. CDR3 bases: TGTGCCAGCAGTTTAGCAGGGGAAACAGGGAGCCTCGGTGGCTACACCTTC. Translating gives CASSLAGETGSLGGYTF.

The chain links TRBV7-3 to TRBJ1-1; D gene unclear. The CDR3 totals 13 residues. Germline V gene data show CDR1 as SGHTA and CDR2 as FQGTGA. Trimming left V 4 bases short and J 1 base short, with 7 bases between. The CDR3 loop reads CASSSQSNTEAFF. The CDR3 DNA reads as TGTGCCAGCAGCTCCCAGTCGAACACTGAAGCTTTCTTT.

This rearrangement joins TRBV18 to TRBJ2-3; D may be TRBD2 (6 bases). This CDR3 has 16 amino acids. Germline assignment: CDR1 KGHSH and CDR2 LQKENI. V was pared by 3 bases and J by 9 bases, with 22 bases between. The CDR3 reads CASSPAGTPEFGTQYF. The CDR3 region has the DNA TGTGCCAGCTCACCCGCGGGGACTCCAGAATTCGGGACGCAGTATTTT. The whole variable domain, remainder taken from reference TRBV18 and TRBJ2-3, is NAGVMQNPRHLVRRRGQEARLRCSPMKGHSHVYWYRQLPEEGLKFMVYLQKENIIDESGMPKERFSAEFPKEGPSILRIQQVVRGDSAAYFCASSPAGTPEFGTQYFGPGTRLTVL.

The V and J genes are TRBV19 and TRBJ2-1, with 12 bases identical to TRBD2. This CDR3 comprises 16 residues. The J segment lost 6 bases and the V segment lost 5 bases, leaving 8 bases of the junction unmatched. Germline loops: CDR1 LNHDA, CDR2 SQIVND (reference sequence). The CDR3 DNA reads TGTGCCAGTAGTTCTGCTAGCGGGGGGGCTGGCAATGAGCAGTTCTTC. Translated: CASSSASGGAGNEQFF.

The chain combines TRBV19 with TRBJ1-4; tentative D call: TRBD1 (5 bases). The CDR3 contains 16 residues. Germline values: CDR1 LNHDA, CDR2 SQIVND (reference sequence). Trimming took off 7 bases at V and 7 bases at J, with 22 bases between the two ends. DNA for the CDR3: TGTGCCAGTAACATGCTCGGGGGAACCCTTGGTGAAAAACTGTTTTTT. This translates into CASNMLGGTLGEKLFF.

The chain recombines TRBV30 with TRBJ2-7, with 9 bases lining up with TRBD1. V was clipped by 2 bases and J by 6 bases; unmatched bases: 11. CDR1 is GTSNPN and CDR2 is SVGIG in the germline V gene (reference sequence). The CDR3 length is 15 residues. The CDR3 reads CAWSPWDRVSGEQYV. Written as DNA, the CDR3 is TGTGCCTGGAGTCCCTGGGACAGGGTATCCGGCGAGCAGTACGTC.

The genes are TRBV5-1 and TRBJ2-7; 8 bases map to TRBD1. The germline gives CDR1 SGHRS, CDR2 YFSETQ. Trimming at V came to 1 base and at J to 4 bases, leaving 10 bases not matched to a gene. This CDR3 region has 16 residues. DNA of the CDR3: TGCGCCAGCAGCTTGATAGCGACAGGGGCTGCGTACGAGCAGTACTTC. Translation: CASSLIATGAAYEQYF.

This clone was recorded once. The J gene is TRBJ2-1, the V gene TRBV18; 9 bases agree with TRBD1. CDR3 length: 16 residues. V lost 3 bases and J lost 7; bases outside the gene matches: 10. From germline, CDR1 is KGHSH and CDR2 LQKENI. The CDR3 loop reads CASSPIPGTGRNEQFF. The CDR3 nucleotides read TGTGCCAGCTCACCGATACCCGGGACAGGGCGAAATGAGCAGTTCTTC. Full variable domain (remainder filled in from reference TRBV18 and TRBJ2-1): NAGVMQNPRHLVRRRGQEARLRCSPMKGHSHVYWYRQLPEEGLKFMVYLQKENIIDESGMPKERFSAEFPKEGPSILRIQQVVRGDSAAYFCASSPIPGTGRNEQFFGPGTRLTVL.

This clone showed up just a few times. The J gene is TRBJ1-2, the V gene TRBV27; D is perhaps TRBD1 (5 bases). CDR3 length: 14 amino acids. From germline, CDR1 is MNHEY and CDR2 SMNVEV (reference sequence). V lost 2 bases and J lost 2, with 9 bases in between. This chain's CDR3 is CASSLTGTNYGYTF. The CDR3 region has the DNA TGTGCCAGCAGTTTAACAGGTACCAACTATGGCTACACCTTC.

The chain recombines TRBV4-1 with TRBJ2-1; D is unresolved. V lost 0 bases, J lost 0 bases, and 6 bases lay in between. This CDR3 contains 15 residues. CDR1 and CDR2 (germline): MGHRA, YSYEKL. CDR3 DNA sequence: TGCGCCAGCAGCCAAGACAGGCTCTCCTACAATGAGCAGTTCTTC. Encoded protein: CASSQDRLSYNEQFF.

J is TRBJ2-1 and V is TRBV2; 10 nucleotides match TRBD1. V trimming: 7 bases; J trimming: 7 bases; junction bases outside the gene matches: 7. The CDR3 length is 14 residues. The germline V gene has CDR1 SNHLY and CDR2 FYNNEI. CDR3 in DNA: TGTGCCAGCACCAGACAGGGGGCGTATAATGAGCAGTTCTTC. Amino acid sequence: CASTRQGAYNEQFF.

CDR3 DNA: TGTGCCAGCAGCTTGATCTCGACAGGGAGTAACTATGGCTACACCTTC. It encodes CASSLISTGSNYGYTF. V is TRBV5-4 and J is TRBJ1-2; 7 nucleotides match TRBD1. CDR3 length: 16 residues. Germline CDR1 reads SGHNT; CDR2 reads YYREEE (reference sequence). Losses at the gene ends were 1 base for V and 1 base for J; bases not matched to a gene: 7.

This clone was found a few times. J is TRBJ2-3 and V is TRBV5-5; 11 bases are a match to TRBD2. The V segment lost 0 bases and the J segment 0 bases; nucleotides outside the gene matches: 6. CDR3 length: 18 amino acids. Germline assignment: CDR1 SGHKS and CDR2 YYEKEE (reference sequence). This CDR3 reads CASSLGWTSGLSTDTQYF. The CDR3 DNA sequence: TGTGCCAGCAGCTTGGGTTGGACTAGCGGGTTAAGCACAGATACGCAGTATTTT.

Details on this clone: Other nucleotide sequences in the sample specify the same CDR3. V usage is TRBV7-3 and J usage is TRBJ2-3, with 10 nucleotides matching TRBD1. The junction had 8 bases not matched to a gene; V was cut back by 4 bases and J by 4 bases. The CDR3 extends over 16 amino acids. CDR1 is SGHTA, CDR2 FQGTGA, per germline. The CDR3 is CASSSYRDRGADTQYF. CDR3 DNA sequence: TGTGCCAGCAGCTCATATCGGGACAGGGGCGCAGATACGCAGTATTTT.

V gene TRBV19 combines with J gene TRBJ2-3; 9 bases align to TRBD2. Germline CDR1 LNHDA, CDR2 SQIVND (reference sequence). The CDR3 is 14 amino acids. V was pared by 6 bases and J by 0 bases, with 1 base of the junction left unmatched. Here the CDR3 DNA reads TGTGCCAGTAGGGGACTAGCTAGCACAGATACGCAGTATTTT. Translating it yields CASRGLASTDTQYF.

The chain is built from TRBV7-8 and TRBJ2-5; 10 nucleotides agree with TRBD2. Germline V gene lookup returns CDR1 SGHVS and CDR2 FQNEAQ. The CDR3 extends over 14 amino acids. Trimming took 2 bases from V and 7 from J; bases not matched to a gene: 4. Written as DNA, the CDR3 is TGTGCCAGCAGCTTATCCCTAGCGGGAGTGACCCAGTACTTC. This gives the protein CASSLSLAGVTQYF.

CDR3 in amino acids: CASRPGTGAQPQHF. The CDR3 nucleotides are TGTGCCAGCAGGCCCGGGACAGGGGCTCAGCCCCAGCATTTT. The rearrangement uses TRBV6-5 and TRBJ1-5; 10 bases map to TRBD1. Germline V gene lookup returns CDR1 MNHEY and CDR2 SVGAGI. V dropped 6 bases and J dropped 6; count of bases not matched to a gene: 5. The CDR3 loop spans 14 amino acids.

J is TRBJ1-3 and V is TRBV6-5; D not resolved. Germline V CDR1 and CDR2: MNHEY, SVGAGI. V was cut by 1 base and J by 8 bases, with 9 bases left in between. This CDR3 spans 13 amino acids. Here the CDR3 reads CASSYCFPDTIYF. The CDR3 nucleotides read TGTGCCAGCAGTTACTGCTTTCCAGACACCATATATTTT.

This chain connects TRBV6-5 to TRBJ1-5, with D possibly being TRBD1 (6 bases). The V end lost 7 bases, the J end lost 1 base, and 11 bases lay between the germline ends. The CDR3 is 14 residues long. CDR1 MNHEY and CDR2 SVGAGI come from the germline V gene. CDR3 nucleotides: TGTGCCAGCAAAGCAACAGGGAGCAATCAGCCCCAGCATTTT. Its translation is CASKATGSNQPQHF.

The J gene is TRBJ2-5, the V gene TRBV6-1; the D gene is possibly TRBD1 (6 bases). Germline-derived CDR1 and CDR2 are MNHNS and SASEGT. The V and J ends lost 6 bases and 5 bases respectively, with 16 bases between them. CDR3 length: 14 amino acids. The CDR3 nucleotides are TGTGCCAGCAGCGGCTATAATGGGGGCGAGACCCAGTACTTC. Protein product: CASSGYNGGETQYF.

The V gene is TRBV30, the J gene TRBJ1-1; 7 bases fit TRBD1. Germline assignment: CDR1 GTSNPN and CDR2 SVGIG (reference sequence). J gave up 1 base and V 2 bases, and 1 base lay outside the gene matches. This CDR3 has 13 residues. The DNA for the CDR3 is TGTGCCTGGAGTAGGGGGCAGAACACTGAAGCTTTCTTT. It is translated as CAWSRGQNTEAFF. The complete variable domain, with remaining parts taken from reference TRBV30 and TRBJ1-1, reads SQTIHQWPATLVQPVGSPLSLECTVEGTSNPNLYWYRQAAGRGLQLLFYSVGIGQISSEVPQNLSASRPQDRQFILSSKKLLLSDSGFYLCAWSRGQNTEAFFGQGTRLTVV.

This clone was counted a single time. The genes are TRBV7-9 and TRBJ1-3; a possible D gene is TRBD1 (5 bases). V was shortened by 6 bases and J by 2 bases, with 14 bases between the two germline ends. Germline V gene sequence: CDR1 SEHNR, CDR2 FQNEAQ (reference sequence). The CDR3 covers 15 residues. The CDR3 sequence: CASSFDRLAGNTIYF. The DNA of the CDR3 is TGTGCCAGCAGTTTTGACAGACTTGCTGGAAACACCATATATTTT.

The chain employs TRBV7-2 and TRBJ2-7, with 10 bases aligning to TRBD1. The CDR3 runs 15 residues. Germline CDR1 and CDR2: SGHTA and FQGNSA. Germline trimming cut 2 bases from V and 6 bases from J; bases unmatched to any gene: 7. In DNA form, the CDR3 reads TGTGCCAGCAGCTTAAACTCGGGACAGGGGTCCGAGCAGTACTTC. Amino acids: CASSLNSGQGSEQYF. Variable domain in full (rest from reference TRBV7-2 and TRBJ2-7): GAGVSQSPSNKVTEKGKDVELRCDPISGHTALYWYRQSLGQGLEFLIYFQGNSAPDKSGLPSDRFSAERTGGSVSTLTIQRTQQEDSAVYLCASSLNSGQGSEQYFGPGTRLTVT.

J is TRBJ1-3 and V is TRBV2, with TRBD1 identical over 7 bases. V lost 8 bases and J lost 2; bases outside the gene matches: 6. CDR3 size: 14 residues. The germline V gene encodes CDR1 SNHLY and CDR2 FYNNEI. For the CDR3, the DNA is TGTGCCAGCCGAACAGGGGAAGCTGGAAACACCATATATTTT. It encodes CASRTGEAGNTIYF.